Listed below are T cell receptor beta chains from one sample, sequenced in a study of shared clonotypes between healthy human individuals. Profiling relied on immunoSEQ multiplex PCR, and the TCRdb table lists in-frame clones only, not all of them. Of approximately 2,200,000 clones detected, roughly 91% appear once; the ten largest clones hold approximately 1.7%. Specimen: naive CD8+ T cells from PBMCs. The receptors shown here come from a man between 18 and 35 years old in good health. Some clones in this sample may be carry-over from other donors' samples. Each CDR3 is given with its conserved first and last residue. Clone size is not always given. Where it is, it says once, few, many or a class for expanded clones.

j_gene,v_gene,abundance,CDR3aa
TRBJ1-1,TRBV6-5,.,CASSYSWTTNTEAFF
TRBJ2-1,TRBV4-2,.,CASSQDMAGVSYNEQFF
TRBJ2-7,TRBV19,.,CASSIQAGPYEQYF
TRBJ2-7,TRBV5-1,.,CASSRTVLSTSYEQYF
TRBJ2-7,TRBV7-9,.,CASSRPEGPIYEQYF
TRBJ1-1,TRBV13,once,CASSLGRVANTEAFF
TRBJ1-1,TRBV4-3,.,CASSQSRAKGTEAFF
TRBJ2-1,TRBV6-4,.,CASSWGSSSLGEQFF
TRBJ2-7,TRBV7-2,.,CASSLAGGPYEQYF
TRBJ2-1,TRBV7-9,.,CASSFGARSYNEQFF
TRBJ2-1,TRBV30,.,CAVGLLESSYNEQFF
TRBJ2-5,TRBV7-9,.,CASSLITSGNQETQYF
TRBJ1-2,TRBV12-5,.,CASGLDDLGYTF
TRBJ2-7,TRBV27,.,CASSLLGTAEQYF
TRBJ2-7,TRBV7-8,.,CASSLGPRAGANEQYF
TRBJ2-7,TRBV10-3,.,CAIGDSYEQYF
TRBJ2-3,TRBV2,.,CANPDRVSHTDTQYF
TRBJ2-3,TRBV6-5,once,CATAARGPHTDTQYF
TRBJ2-7,TRBV5-1,.,CASSLAAAGRGDEQYF
TRBJ2-1,TRBV28,.,CASSLRSSYNEQFF
TRBJ2-7,TRBV4-1,once,CASSPLTGSDEQYF
TRBJ2-2,TRBV5-1,once,CASSLSGGTTGELFF
TRBJ2-2,TRBV4-1,.,CASQLAGSTGELFF
TRBJ1-1,TRBV2,.,CASSVGDNTEAFF
TRBJ1-1,TRBV29-1,.,CSVSGGEAFF
TRBJ1-2,TRBV27,.,CASSLLGGLGYTF
TRBJ2-1,TRBV2,.,CASSESLAGYNEQFF
TRBJ2-7,TRBV5-1,.,CASSLDRGRYEQYF
TRBJ2-7,TRBV7-6,.,CASSLPASYEQYF
TRBJ2-1,TRBV11-2,once,CASSLDLMGSGSYNEQFF
TRBJ2-7,TRBV10-3,.,CAISASQGDHEQYF
TRBJ2-7,TRBV7-6,.,CASSSLPSDRSYEQYF